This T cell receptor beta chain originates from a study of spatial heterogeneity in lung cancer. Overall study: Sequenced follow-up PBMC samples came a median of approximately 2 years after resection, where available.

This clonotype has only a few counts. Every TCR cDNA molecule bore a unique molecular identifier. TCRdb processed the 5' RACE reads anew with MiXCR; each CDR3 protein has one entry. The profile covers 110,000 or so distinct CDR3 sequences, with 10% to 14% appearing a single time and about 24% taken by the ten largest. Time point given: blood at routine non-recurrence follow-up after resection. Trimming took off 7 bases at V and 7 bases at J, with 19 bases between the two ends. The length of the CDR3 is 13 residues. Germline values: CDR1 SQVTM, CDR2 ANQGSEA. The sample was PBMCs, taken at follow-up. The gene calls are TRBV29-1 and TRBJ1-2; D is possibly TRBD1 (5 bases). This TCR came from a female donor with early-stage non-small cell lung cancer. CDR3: CSAWDPFPGGYTF. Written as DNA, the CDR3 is TGCAGCGCCTGGGACCCATTTCCCGGTGGCTACACCTTC.